These 21 T cell receptor beta chains originate from one sample sequenced in a study of cytomegalovirus exposure and HLA in healthy donors. Primers included in the PCR were 60 Vbeta and 13 Jbeta primers. TCRdb keeps only in-frame clones here, not all; method: immunoSEQ multiplex PCR. Among about 130,000 clones, approximately 79% were seen once, and the ten largest hold 4.3%. Source material: PBMCs. These receptors originate from a man aged 18 to 29 in good health and CMV-seropositive.

This clone has more than one count but fewer than ten. The gene calls are TRBV27 and TRBJ2-3, with TRBD2 identical over 7 bases. This CDR3 comprises 14 residues. Germline CDR1 is MNHEY and CDR2 is SMNVEV (reference sequence). V gave up 4 bases and J gave up 0 bases; unmatched junction bases: 1. CDR3 sequence: CASSYSGSTDTQYF. The DNA for the CDR3 is TGTGCCAGCAGTTATAGCGGGAGCACAGATACGCAGTATTTT.

The J gene is TRBJ2-3, the V gene TRBV28; 14 bases are shared with TRBD2. The CDR3 has 18 amino acids. Trimming at V came to 10 bases and at J to 1 base, leaving 13 bases not matched to a gene. Germline V gene sequence: CDR1 MDHEN, CDR2 SYDVKM. The CDR3 DNA follows: TGTGCCACTTCGCCGGGACTAGCGGGAGTTTGGGGCACAGATACGCAGTATTTT. Amino acid sequence: CATSPGLAGVWGTDTQYF.

The chain links TRBV28 to TRBJ2-7, with 9 positions matching TRBD1. V was pared by 7 bases and J by 3 bases, with 7 bases of the junction left unmatched. This CDR3 is built from 14 residues. Germline CDR1 and CDR2: MDHEN and SYDVKM. CDR3 DNA sequence: TGTGCCAGCACTTATGCGACAGGGGGCTACGAGCAGTACTTC. Protein: CASTYATGGYEQYF.

The gene calls are TRBV7-8 and TRBJ1-3; tentatively, D is TRBD1 (6 bases). V dropped 3 bases and J dropped 2 bases, with 8 bases sitting between them. From germline, CDR1 is SGHVS and CDR2 FQNEAQ. The CDR3 loop spans 14 amino acids. The DNA of the CDR3 is TGTGCCAGCAGCTTGGGGGCGGCTGGAAACACCATATATTTT. Protein product: CASSLGAAGNTIYF.

The chain recombines TRBV5-1 with TRBJ2-2; a weak D match, TRBD1 (6 bases). This CDR3 is 15 amino acids long. CDR1 SGHRS and CDR2 YFSETQ come from the germline V gene. Trimming left V 3 bases short and J 4 bases short, with 13 bases between. The CDR3 nucleotides read TGCGCCAGCAGCTGGGACACCTCGCCCACCGGGGAGCTGTTTTTT. This gives the protein CASSWDTSPTGELFF.

The chain links TRBV5-5 to TRBJ2-1, with 15 bases lining up with TRBD2. CDR1 and CDR2 from the germline V gene are SGHKS and YYEKEE (reference sequence). V trimming: 2 bases; J trimming: 9 bases; junction bases outside the gene matches: 6. This CDR3 is 16 amino acids long. CDR3 loop: CASSFWTSGGAGEQFF. CDR3 bases: TGTGCCAGCAGCTTCTGGACTAGCGGGGGGGCCGGTGAGCAGTTCTTC.

The chain employs TRBV18 and TRBJ1-5; 8 bases fit TRBD1. The CDR3 length is 17 residues. Unmatched junction bases numbered 15, after V lost 4 bases and J lost 7 bases. Germline loops: CDR1 KGHSH, CDR2 LQKENI. This CDR3 is CASSLGTGGTKGQPQHF. The CDR3 nucleotides read TGTGCCAGCTCACTCGGGACAGGAGGGACAAAGGGACAGCCCCAGCATTTT. The variable domain in full, with the rest retrieved from reference TRBV18 and TRBJ1-5, is NAGVMQNPRHLVRRRGQEARLRCSPMKGHSHVYWYRQLPEEGLKFMVYLQKENIIDESGMPKERFSAEFPKEGPSILRIQQVVRGDSAAYFCASSLGTGGTKGQPQHFGDGTRLSIL.

The CDR3 reads CASSGRDRQGETQYF. As DNA, the CDR3 is TGTGCCAGCAGCGGGCGGGACAGGCAGGGGGAGACCCAGTACTTC. V and J are TRBV5-6 and TRBJ2-5, with 8 bases lining up with TRBD1. V shed 4 bases, J shed 5 bases, and the junction held 10 bases outside the gene matches. The CDR3 extends over 15 amino acids. Germline CDR1 and CDR2: SGHDT and YYEEEE.

This clone was seen a few times. V is TRBV30 and J is TRBJ2-2; perhaps TRBD1 as D (6 bases). The CDR3 length is 14 residues. V was pared by 8 bases and J by 8 bases, with 21 bases between. Germline lookup yields CDR1 GTSNPN and CDR2 SVGIG (reference sequence). The CDR3 region is CATSQGYSGGELFF. The CDR3 bases are TGTGCCACCTCCCAGGGGTATTCCGGAGGGGAGCTGTTTTTT.

The chain carries TRBV6-4 and TRBJ2-1; D is unclear. CDR3 length: 15 residues. V lost 6 bases to trimming and J lost 1 base, with 13 bases between them. Looked up from germline, CDR1 is MRHNA and CDR2 is SNTAGT. The CDR3 bases are TGTGCCAGCAGCGTCGACACGGATTCCTACAATGAGCAGTTCTTC. Its translation is CASSVDTDSYNEQFF.

The CDR3 nucleotides are TGCGCCAGCAGCTTGGTAGCAGCAAACTACGAGCAGTACTTC. Protein product: CASSLVAANYEQYF. The rearrangement uses TRBV5-1 and TRBJ2-7; the D is unclear. The V and J ends lost 0 bases and 3 bases respectively, with 10 bases between them. The CDR3 runs 14 residues. Germline V gene sequence: CDR1 SGHRS, CDR2 YFSETQ.

The chain combines TRBV5-1 with TRBJ1-2; 8 positions agree with TRBD1. The V and J ends lost 4 bases and 5 bases, in that order; junction bases with no gene match: 13. The CDR3 is 16 residues long. CDR1 and CDR2 (germline): SGHRS, YFSETQ. In DNA, the CDR3 is TGCGCCAGCAGCAGAAACGGACAGGGCATAGGGTATGGCTACACCTTC. Its protein product is CASSRNGQGIGYGYTF.

The chain joins TRBV11-2 to TRBJ2-7; 10 nucleotides line up with TRBD2. The CDR3 runs to 16 residues. Germline lookup yields CDR1 SGHAT and CDR2 FQNNGV. After removal of 4 bases from V and 1 base from J, the junction contained 7 bases not matched to a gene. CDR3 sequence (DNA): TGTGCCAGCAGCTCCACTAGCGGGGTAAGGTCCTACGAGCAGTACTTC. Amino acids: CASSSTSGVRSYEQYF.

About this clone itself: This same CDR3 is encoded by further DNA sequences in the sample. The chain combines TRBV5-1 with TRBJ2-7; 10 bases agree with TRBD1. V lost 3 bases and J lost 2; bases outside the gene matches: 2. There are 14 residues in the CDR3. Germline V CDR1 and CDR2: SGHRS, YFSETQ. In nucleotides, the CDR3 is TGCGCCAGCAGCTCTGGGACAGGGGCCTACGAGCAGTACTTC. Protein sequence: CASSSGTGAYEQYF. The whole variable domain, remainder taken from reference TRBV5-1 and TRBJ2-7, is KAGVTQTPRYLIKTRGQQVTLSCSPISGHRSVSWYQQTPGQGLQFLFEYFSETQRNKGNFPGRFSGRQFSNSRSEMNVSTLELGDSALYLCASSSGTGAYEQYFGPGTRLTVT.

This clone was observed a handful of times. The chain uses TRBV2 and TRBJ1-5; no definite D call. Germline V gene data show CDR1 as SNHLY and CDR2 as FYNNEI. V lost 6 bases to trimming and J lost 4 bases, with 10 bases between them. CDR3 size: 13 residues. The CDR3 loop is CASSYSLNQPQHF. CDR3 nucleotide sequence: TGTGCCAGCAGCTACAGTTTAAATCAGCCCCAGCATTTT.

The gene calls are TRBV28 and TRBJ1-4; no clear D gene. Germline CDR1 reads MDHEN; CDR2 reads SYDVKM. The length of the CDR3 is 11 residues. The germline V and J ends were trimmed by 8 bases and 8 bases, with 9 bases remaining between them. The CDR3 protein is CASSPREKLFF. The CDR3 DNA follows: TGTGCCAGCTCCCCCCGGGAAAAACTGTTTTTT.

The genes are TRBV6-5 and TRBJ2-5, with TRBD1 matching 9 bases. The CDR3 totals 14 residues. J lost 11 bases, V lost 5 bases, and 12 bases had no gene match. The V gene's germline CDR1 is MNHEY and CDR2 SVGAGI. The CDR3 region has the DNA TGTGCCAGCAGTCACCGGGACAGGGTGGGGGAGCAGTACTTC. Protein sequence: CASSHRDRVGEQYF.

The chain recombines TRBV27 with TRBJ1-3; TRBD1 aligns across 8 bases. The length of the CDR3 is 14 residues. CDR1 and CDR2 from the germline V gene are MNHEY and SMNVEV (reference sequence). With V trimmed by 6 bases and J by 8 bases, 9 bases remained unmatched. Here the CDR3 DNA reads TGTGCCAGCAGCGCGTCAGGGGGCCAGCACACCATATATTTT. It yields the protein CASSASGGQHTIYF.

This chain joins TRBV6-6 and TRBJ1-6, with a possible D match to TRBD1 (6 bases). CDR1 and CDR2 from the germline V gene are MNHNY and SVGAGI (reference sequence). The CDR3 consists of 14 residues. V dropped 3 bases and J dropped 5 bases, with 8 bases sitting between them. The CDR3 sequence: CASSYRTDNSPLHF. The CDR3 nucleotides read TGTGCCAGCAGTTATAGGACAGATAATTCACCCCTCCACTTT.

The sample holds a few counts of this clone. The chain recombines TRBV29-1 with TRBJ2-2; 9 bases map to TRBD2. The length of the CDR3 is 13 residues. Germline V gives CDR1 SQVTM, CDR2 ANQGSEA. The V and J ends lost 5 bases and 6 bases, in that order; junction bases with no gene match: 4. CDR3 nucleotide sequence: TGCAGCGTTTCGGTAGCGGGGGCCGGGGAGCTGTTTTTT. Translated, it gives CSVSVAGAGELFF.

The chain couples TRBV27 to TRBJ2-3, with TRBD1 matching over 9 bases. Germline lookup yields CDR1 MNHEY and CDR2 SMNVEV (reference sequence). This CDR3 is built from 15 residues. Unmatched junction bases numbered 3, after V lost 5 bases and J lost 0 bases. The CDR3 loop reads CASSPGQGSTDTQYF. The CDR3 nucleotides are TGTGCCAGCAGTCCGGGACAGGGAAGCACAGATACGCAGTATTTT.